This T cell receptor (beta chain) stems from a study of cytomegalovirus exposure and HLA in healthy donors. The donors were part of the approximately 130-subject validation cohort, which stood apart from the 666-subject first cohort. General study findings and limits: There were a few CMV-associated chains whose specificity for CMV antigens was confirmed in vitro. Associated with cytomegalovirus, according to the listing, were fewer than 200 TCR beta chains. The TCR clusters that emerged in the first cohort tended, a later analysis found, to co-occur in the 120 or so validation repertoires.

Data came from immunoSEQ multiplex PCR; TCRdb stores just in-frame clones and leaves some out. The sample has fewer than 250,000 clones, around 90% seen once. With regard to this clone: Antigen: not known.

Germline CDR1 is SGDLS and CDR2 is YYNGEE. The junction had 11 bases not matched to a gene; V was cut back by 4 bases and J by 3 bases. This CDR3 is built from 16 residues. The sequence was collected from a woman aged 18-30 years in good health and CMV-seropositive. This sequence joins TRBV9 and TRBJ2-7; 9 bases fit TRBD2. Sequencing was done on a sample of PBMCs. The DNA for the CDR3 is TGTGCCAGCAGCCTCCATAGCGGGAGCGAGGGCTACGAGCAGTACTTC. Translating it yields CASSLHSGSEGYEQYF.